The subject of this entry is one TCR beta chain. Its matching antigen is unknown. Other nucleotide sequences in the sample specify the same CDR3. Here immunoSEQ multiplex PCR was the method, and the copy in TCRdb shows in-frame clones only, minus some. This table holds 160,000 or so clones, 90% found once. The sample is drawn from a study of T cell responses to AZD1222 COVID-19 vaccine. Study as a whole: Researchers grouped second doses given at about 4 or about 12 weeks into one pool. Points from the study as a whole: Compared with day 0, the breadth and depth of the Spike-specific TCR repertoire rose significantly after two doses of AZD1222. Sampling that yielded the repertoires occurred only after the peak T cell response. White British donors predominated, females outnumbered males, and clonal diversity was possibly underestimated.

Per the germline V gene, CDR1 is KGHSH and CDR2 is LQKENI. V was trimmed by 1 base and J by 0 bases, leaving 4 bases between them. CDR3 length equals 14 residues. The receptor's source is an adult in good health. The chain employs TRBV18 and TRBJ1-5; D remains ambiguous. Sequenced here: peripheral blood, sampled on day 0 of AZD1222 vaccination. CDR3 in DNA: TGTGCCAGCTCACCACAGGGTAGCAATCAGCCCCAGCATTTT. It codes for CASSPQGSNQPQHF.